This note documents a single T cell receptor beta chain sequence. Its specificity is unknown. Clones were sequenced by immunoSEQ multiplex PCR, and TCRdb holds only the in-frame ones, with some missing. The sample has some 150,000 clones; approximately 93% are singletons. This record belongs to a study of T cell responses to AZD1222 COVID-19 vaccine. Findings and caveats of the study: Samples come after the peak T cell response, not at day 14.

Germline-derived CDR1 and CDR2 are SGHRS and YFSETQ. Trimming shortened V by 0 bases and J by 7 bases, and 14 bases separated the two germline ends. CDR3 length: 15 amino acids. This receptor was obtained from an adult in good health. The sample was peripheral blood, taken on day 0 of MenACWY control vaccination. This chain links TRBV5-1 with TRBJ2-1; TRBD2 is a possible D gene (5 bases). The CDR3 DNA reads TGCGCCAGCAGCTTGGGGGAAGGTTCGGGAAATGAGCAGTTCTTC. Translated: CASSLGEGSGNEQFF.